The 29 T cell receptor beta chains given below trace back to one sample, sequenced in a study of technical replicates of blood from a handful of donors. Clones were read by immunoSEQ multiplex PCR, and TCRdb kept only the in-frame ones, dropping some. The sample lists some 80,000 clones, approximately 97% occurring once. What was sequenced was T cells isolated from PBMCs. These receptors were collected from a human donor in good health.

The chain joins TRBV6-6 to TRBJ2-7; 9 bases align to TRBD1. This CDR3 region has 15 residues. After removal of 5 bases from V and 2 bases from J, the junction contained 7 bases not matched to a gene. Germline CDR1 reads MNHNY; CDR2 reads SVGAGI (reference sequence). CDR3 residues: CASSLGTGNTYEQYF. As DNA, the CDR3 is TGTGCCAGCAGTCTGGGGACAGGGAATACCTACGAGCAGTACTTC.

The rearrangement uses TRBV7-2 and TRBJ2-5; D is perhaps TRBD2 (5 bases). The CDR3 is made up of 16 amino acids. V lost 1 base, J lost 4 bases, and 16 bases lay in between. Germline lookup yields CDR1 SGHTA and CDR2 FQGNSA. The CDR3 sequence is CASSLDNRGYGETQYF. The CDR3 DNA reads TGTGCCAGCAGCTTAGATAACCGAGGGTACGGAGAGACCCAGTACTTC.

The CDR3 here is CASQGGMNTEAFF. The CDR3 bases are TGCGCCAGCCAGGGAGGGATGAACACTGAAGCTTTCTTT. The chain uses TRBV10-2 and TRBJ1-1, with D possibly being TRBD1 (5 bases). V dropped 8 bases and J dropped 0 bases, with 10 bases sitting between them. The CDR3 spans 13 residues. Germline CDR1 and CDR2: WSHSY and SAAADI.

CDR3 protein: CASSGDTGELFF. CDR3 coding DNA: TGTGCCAGCAGCGGGGACACCGGGGAGCTGTTTTTT. The V gene is TRBV6-6, the J gene TRBJ2-2; TRBD2 might be the D (5 bases). Trimming removed 6 bases at V and 3 bases at J, with 5 bases between. Germline CDR1 reads MNHNY; CDR2 reads SVGAGI (reference sequence). This CDR3 is 12 amino acids long.

The chain is built from TRBV6-5 and TRBJ1-2, with D maybe TRBD1 (5 bases). The germline V and J ends were trimmed by 6 bases and 2 bases, with 10 bases remaining between them. There are 13 residues in the CDR3. Germline V gene lookup returns CDR1 MNHEY and CDR2 SVGAGI. As DNA, the CDR3 is TGTGCCAGCAGCCTAGGGGCCAACTATGGCTACACCTTC. Translating it yields CASSLGANYGYTF.

The chain is built from TRBV28 and TRBJ2-2, with 8 bases aligning to TRBD2. CDR1 and CDR2 (germline): MDHEN, SYDVKM. The CDR3 is 14 amino acids. V lost 7 bases, J lost 1 base, and 2 bases stayed unmatched. The CDR3 DNA sequence: TGTGCCAGCAAAACTAGCGGGAACACCGGGGAGCTGTTTTTT. This sequence encodes CASKTSGNTGELFF.

The chain employs TRBV9 and TRBJ2-5; 8 bases align to TRBD2. The CDR3 totals 14 residues. Trimming cost V 0 bases and J 3 bases; bases outside gene matches: 1. The germline V gene has CDR1 SGDLS and CDR2 YYNGEE. CDR3 sequence reads: CASSVAGGKETQYF. CDR3 nucleotides: TGTGCCAGCAGCGTAGCGGGGGGGAAAGAGACCCAGTACTTC.

The CDR3, as DNA: TGCGCCAGCAGGACTAGTTACAATGAGCAGTTCTTC. This codes for CASRTSYNEQFF. The chain couples TRBV10-2 to TRBJ2-1, with D possibly being TRBD2 (6 bases). Germline-derived CDR1 and CDR2 are WSHSY and SAAADI. The CDR3 is 12 residues long. The V end was cut by 6 bases, the J end by 4 bases, with 7 bases between.

This clone was seen more than once but under ten times. The gene calls are TRBV30 and TRBJ1-1; D is uncertain. This CDR3 has 13 residues. CDR1 and CDR2 from the germline V gene are GTSNPN and SVGIG (reference sequence). V was clipped by 5 bases and J by 0 bases, with 10 bases between them. The CDR3 is CAWAQVMNTEAFF. The CDR3 DNA is TGTGCCTGGGCCCAGGTGATGAACACTGAAGCTTTCTTT.

This clone appeared a single time. V is TRBV9 and J is TRBJ2-5; 11 bases line up with TRBD1. Germline loops: CDR1 SGDLS, CDR2 YYNGEE. V shed 3 bases, J shed 1 base, and the junction held 2 bases outside the gene matches. This CDR3 contains 15 residues. The CDR3: CASSAGTGGQETQYF. The CDR3, as DNA: TGTGCCAGCAGCGCCGGGACAGGGGGCCAAGAGACCCAGTACTTC.

This sequence joins TRBV9 and TRBJ1-1; 7 nucleotides line up with TRBD1. The CDR3 covers 15 residues. The ends lost 2 bases at V and 0 bases at J; junction bases unmatched: 4. From germline, CDR1 is SGDLS and CDR2 YYNGEE. As DNA, the CDR3 is TGTGCCAGCAGCGTGGGGACAGCCATGAACACTGAAGCTTTCTTT. It codes for CASSVGTAMNTEAFF.

The chain employs TRBV28 and TRBJ2-7; TRBD2 aligns across 8 bases. The junction had 6 bases not matched to a gene; V was cut back by 5 bases and J by 3 bases. Germline V gene data show CDR1 as MDHEN and CDR2 as SYDVKM. This CDR3 region has 14 residues. As DNA, the CDR3 is TGTGCCAGCAGTCTCACCGGGACTAGCTACGAGCAGTACTTC. Translated: CASSLTGTSYEQYF.

This CDR3 reads CASSLRTSGGLTYNEQFF. CDR3 DNA sequence: TGTGCCAGCAGTCTAAGGACTAGCGGGGGCCTAACGTACAATGAGCAGTTCTTC. This rearrangement joins TRBV27 to TRBJ2-1, with 13 bases that match TRBD2. The germline gives CDR1 MNHEY, CDR2 SMNVEV (reference sequence). Trimming at V came to 5 bases and at J to 4 bases, leaving 11 bases not matched to a gene. The CDR3 loop spans 18 amino acids.

This clone has just a few counts. The chain couples TRBV19 to TRBJ2-3, with 9 bases aligning to TRBD2. J was trimmed by 6 bases and V by 1 base; bases with no gene match: 14. Germline CDR1 reads LNHDA; CDR2 reads SQIVND (reference sequence). The CDR3 sequence is 18 residues long. As DNA, the CDR3 is TGTGCCAGTAGTATAGGGGGAGGCGGCGGGGGGGCCTTGGATACGCAGTATTTT. Amino acids: CASSIGGGGGGALDTQYF. Combining the CDR3 with reference TRBV19 and TRBJ2-3 gives the whole variable domain DGGITQSPKYLFRKEGQNVTLSCEQNLNHDAMYWYRQDPGQGLRLIYYSQIVNDFQKGDIAEGYSVSREKKESFPLTVTSAQKNPTAFYLCASSIGGGGGGALDTQYFGPGTRLTVL.

The chain is built from TRBV5-1 and TRBJ1-2; D gene uncertain. This CDR3 is 13 amino acids long. CDR1 is SGHRS, CDR2 YFSETQ, per germline. The germline V and J ends were trimmed by 7 bases and 4 bases, with 14 bases remaining between them. The CDR3 loop reads CASHPGMSYGYTF. Here the CDR3 DNA reads TGCGCCAGCCACCCGGGGATGAGCTATGGCTACACCTTC. The full variable domain, its missing parts supplied by reference TRBV5-1 and TRBJ1-2, is KAGVTQTPRYLIKTRGQQVTLSCSPISGHRSVSWYQQTPGQGLQFLFEYFSETQRNKGNFPGRFSGRQFSNSRSEMNVSTLELGDSALYLCASHPGMSYGYTFGSGTRLTVV.

This rearrangement joins TRBV28 to TRBJ1-1, with 7 nucleotides matching TRBD1. Germline values: CDR1 MDHEN, CDR2 SYDVKM. This CDR3 is built from 12 residues. V shed 4 bases and J 11 bases; nucleotides not matched to a gene: 7. Here the CDR3 DNA reads TGTGCCAGCAGTTCAGACAGGGTTTATGCTTTCTTT. It translates to CASSSDRVYAFF.

CDR3 sequence reads: CASSQGGGYEQYF. CDR3 DNA: TGCGCCAGCAGCCAAGGAGGCGGGTACGAGCAGTACTTC. The V and J genes are TRBV4-1 and TRBJ2-7, with a tentative D call TRBD2 (5 bases). The CDR3 is 13 residues long. From germline, CDR1 is MGHRA and CDR2 YSYEKL. Trimming took 1 base from V and 4 from J, leaving 8 bases between them.

V gene TRBV7-9 combines with J gene TRBJ1-4; D is unresolved. The CDR3 is made up of 14 amino acids. Trimming shortened V by 3 bases and J by 7 bases, and 12 bases separated the two germline ends. In germline, CDR1 is SEHNR, CDR2 FQNEAQ (reference sequence). The CDR3 DNA sequence: TGTGCCAGCAGCTTTAGATCCAACTCTGAAAAACTGTTTTTT. Translation: CASSFRSNSEKLFF.

This chain links TRBV27 with TRBJ1-3; the match to TRBD1 covers 7 bases. This CDR3 spans 15 amino acids. Germline CDR1 MNHEY, CDR2 SMNVEV (reference sequence). The ends lost 2 bases at V and 3 bases at J; junction bases unmatched: 4. CDR3: CASSLGPGGGNTIYF. The CDR3 region has the DNA TGTGCCAGCAGTTTAGGGCCAGGGGGTGGAAACACCATATATTTT.

The chain has TRBV4-1 and TRBJ2-7; TRBD1 agrees at 10 bases. V dropped 5 bases and J dropped 5; count of bases not matched to a gene: 12. The CDR3 runs 16 residues. Germline V gene data show CDR1 as MGHRA and CDR2 as YSYEKL. CDR3: CASSLRAGTGDDEQYF. The CDR3 DNA sequence: TGCGCCAGCAGCTTACGAGCCGGGACAGGGGATGACGAGCAGTACTTC.

The chain is built from TRBV29-1 and TRBJ1-1; D gene uncertain. Germline V CDR1 and CDR2: SQVTM, ANQGSEA. The CDR3 runs to 13 residues. V lost 7 bases and J 5 bases, leaving 17 bases between the germline ends. CDR3 protein: CSGVRREETEAFF. CDR3 nucleotides: TGCAGCGGTGTACGTAGGGAGGAGACTGAAGCTTTCTTT.

The rearrangement links TRBV7-9 to TRBJ2-7; the match to TRBD2 covers 15 bases. The CDR3 runs 17 residues. Germline CDR1 and CDR2: SEHNR and FQNEAQ (reference sequence). V shed 5 bases, J shed 2 bases, and the junction held 7 bases outside the gene matches. CDR3 nucleotides: TGTGCCAGCAGCGGGGGACTAGCGGGGGGAGGAACCTACGAGCAGTACTTC. Translation: CASSGGLAGGGTYEQYF.

This rearrangement joins TRBV4-1 to TRBJ2-2, with a possible D match to TRBD2 (6 bases). Trimming pared 1 base from V and 6 bases from J, leaving 9 bases between. Germline V gene data show CDR1 as MGHRA and CDR2 as YSYEKL. The CDR3 runs to 14 residues. The CDR3 DNA is TGCGCCAGCAGCCAAGTACTAGCTGCCGGGGAGCTGTTTTTT. It translates to CASSQVLAAGELFF.

This clone was recorded only once. The gene calls are TRBV7-2 and TRBJ2-5; 8 nucleotides match TRBD2. Germline-derived CDR1 and CDR2 are SGHTA and FQGNSA. J was trimmed by 4 bases and V by 5 bases; bases with no gene match: 9. The CDR3 runs to 15 residues. The CDR3 DNA reads as TGTGCCAGCAGCCCCCGTACTGGACTAGCAGAGACCCAGTACTTC. Its translation: CASSPRTGLAETQYF.

The rearrangement uses TRBV10-3 and TRBJ1-5, with D uncertain. Germline V gene sequence: CDR1 ENHRY, CDR2 SYGVKD. This CDR3 is 15 amino acids long. The germline V and J ends were trimmed by 2 bases and 1 base, with 9 bases remaining between them. CDR3 bases: TGTGCCATCAGTGAGGGTTCACGGAGCAATCAGCCCCAGCATTTT. It yields the protein CAISEGSRSNQPQHF.

In its sample, this clone was seen once. This chain joins TRBV7-9 and TRBJ2-5; D possibly corresponds to TRBD2 (6 bases). Germline CDR1 reads SEHNR; CDR2 reads FQNEAQ (reference sequence). The CDR3 runs to 16 residues. Trimming pared 5 bases from V and 3 bases from J, leaving 19 bases between. The CDR3 nucleotides are TGTGCCAGCAGCGACTTGCGCGGGGATTTAGAAGAGACCCAGTACTTC. It specifies CASSDLRGDLEETQYF. The whole variable domain, filled in from reference TRBV7-9 and TRBJ2-5, reads DTGVSQNPRHKITKRGQNVTFRCDPISEHNRLYWYRQTLGQGPEFLTYFQNEAQLEKSRLLSDRFSAERPKGSFSTLEIQRTEQGDSAMYLCASSDLRGDLEETQYFGPGTRLLVL.

The gene calls are TRBV6-1 and TRBJ1-2; D may be TRBD1 (5 bases). The germline CDR1 and CDR2 sequences are MNHNS and SASEGT. V was clipped by 3 bases and J by 4 bases, with 21 bases between them. The CDR3 covers 17 residues. The CDR3 protein is CASSEGGSGGLPYGYTF. DNA of the CDR3: TGTGCCAGCAGTGAGGGGGGATCAGGAGGACTCCCCTATGGCTACACCTTC.

The count of this clone is one. The chain is built from TRBV28 and TRBJ1-1; D is undetermined. CDR3 length: 13 residues. CDR1 and CDR2 (germline): MDHEN, SYDVKM. V was clipped by 5 bases and J by 1 base, with 8 bases between them. The CDR3 DNA reads TGTGCCAGCAGTCTTCCGGGGAACACTGAAGCTTTCTTT. It is translated as CASSLPGNTEAFF.

The V gene is TRBV7-8, the J gene TRBJ2-7, with 7 bases fitting TRBD2. V gave up 1 base and J gave up 4 bases; unmatched junction bases: 7. The germline V gene has CDR1 SGHVS and CDR2 FQNEAQ. There are 15 residues in the CDR3. CDR3 residues: CASSLGSSGEYEQYF. CDR3 nucleotides: TGTGCCAGCAGCTTAGGGTCTAGCGGAGAGTACGAGCAGTACTTC.